These 29 T cell receptor beta chains were all obtained from the same sample, sequenced in a study of T cell repertoires in cytomegalovirus infection. These TCRs are of unknown antigen specificity. TCRdb reprocessed the reads via MiXCR and lists one record per CDR3 protein. The data hold about 920,000 distinct CDR3 sequences, with 31% observed a single time. This material consisted of cultured CD8+ T cells from PBMCs, taken from culture after CMV antigen stimulation. The receptors were sampled from a human donor in good health (CMV status not recorded). Some clones in this sample may be carry-over from other donors' samples.

The V gene is TRBV6-1, the J gene TRBJ2-7; no firm D call. Germline V CDR1 and CDR2: MNHNS, SASEGT. V dropped 7 bases and J dropped 4 bases, with 11 bases sitting between them. The CDR3 runs 12 residues. This chain's CDR3 is CASIYGIYEQYF. CDR3 bases: TGTGCCAGCATTTATGGAATATACGAGCAGTACTTC.

The genes are TRBV6-2 or TRBV6-3 and TRBJ1-5; a weak D match, TRBD1 (5 bases). Germline loops: CDR1 MNHEY, CDR2 SVGEGT. V was cut by 4 bases and J by 0 bases, with 13 bases left in between. The CDR3 covers 16 residues. In DNA form, the CDR3 reads TGTGCCAGCAGTTTCGAGGAAGGGGATAGCAATCAGCCCCAGCATTTT. The encoded protein is CASSFEEGDSNQPQHF.

The chain combines TRBV15 with TRBJ1-5; D is undetermined. The CDR3 totals 16 residues. The V end was cut by 3 bases, the J end by 3 bases, with 15 bases between. Per germline, CDR1 LNHNV and CDR2 YYDKDF (reference sequence). The CDR3 sequence is CATSSEELSLNQPQHF. CDR3 coding DNA: TGTGCCACCAGCAGTGAAGAATTGTCCCTCAATCAGCCCCAGCATTTT. Together with reference TRBV15 and TRBJ1-5, the CDR3 gives the full variable domain: DAMVIQNPRYQVTQFGKPVTLSCSQTLNHNVMYWYQQKSSQAPKLLFHYYDKDFNNEADTPDNFQSRRPNTSFCFLDIRSPGLGDTAMYLCATSSEELSLNQPQHFGDGTRLSIL.

The V call is TRBV7-9, the J call TRBJ1-1; D uncertain. The CDR3 contains 13 residues. Germline V gene sequence: CDR1 SEHNR, CDR2 FQNEAQ (reference sequence). With 2 bases removed from V and 8 bases from J, the gap between germline ends came to 12 bases. CDR3 in DNA: TGTGCCAGCAGCTTACCCCGGACGGACGAAGCTTTCTTT. It encodes CASSLPRTDEAFF.

Written as DNA, the CDR3 is TGTGCCAGCACTTTTCGGGGGGTCACTGAAGCTTTCTTT. The encoded protein is CASTFRGVTEAFF. The chain couples TRBV7-2 to TRBJ1-1; D is possibly TRBD1 (5 bases). The CDR3 is 13 residues long. Germline V lookup: CDR1 SGHTA, CDR2 FQGNSA. V was cut by 7 bases and J by 4 bases, with 13 bases left in between.

There are a few counts of this clonotype. The chain is built from TRBV2 and TRBJ2-5; D not resolved. This CDR3 contains 10 residues. Trimming cost V 4 bases and J 7 bases, with 4 bases left between them. The germline V gene encodes CDR1 SNHLY and CDR2 FYNNEI. The CDR3 DNA sequence: TGTGCCAGCAGTGGAAGGACCCAGTACTTC. It is translated as CASSGRTQYF.

This clonotype was seen a few times. The J gene is TRBJ2-1, the V gene TRBV9; 8 bases line up with TRBD2. The CDR3 length is 16 residues. The V segment lost 3 bases and the J segment 7 bases; nucleotides outside the gene matches: 12. Germline loops: CDR1 SGDLS, CDR2 YYNGEE. DNA of the CDR3: TGTGCCAGCAGCGGTACTAGCGGACCCCCAGGGAATGAGCAGTTCTTC. This gives the protein CASSGTSGPPGNEQFF.

As regards this clonotype: This may stem from a read error, because a much larger clone lies one nucleotide away. The rearrangement uses TRBV27 and TRBJ2-3; D not certain. Germline V gene data show CDR1 as MNHEY and CDR2 as SMNVEV (reference sequence). Trimming left V 9 bases short and J 0 bases short, with 4 bases between. The CDR3 runs to 11 residues. CDR3 sequence reads: CARGSTDTQYF. The CDR3 DNA sequence: TGTGCCAGGGGGAGCACAGATACGCAGTATTTT.

This clonotype was seen only a few times. This chain uses TRBV12-3 or TRBV12-4 with TRBJ2-1; D not resolved. Trimming pared 5 bases from V and 12 bases from J, leaving 17 bases between. CDR3 size: 13 residues. The CDR3 protein is CASSPAQSMGQFF. DNA for the CDR3: TGTGCCAGCAGTCCCGCTCAATCTATGGGGCAGTTCTTC.

This clonotype has a handful of counts. This sequence joins TRBV6-5 and TRBJ1-1; the D is unclear. Germline CDR1 MNHEY, CDR2 SVGAGI. This CDR3 is built from 14 residues. The V gene lost 0 bases and the J gene lost 4 bases, with 9 bases spanning the gap. The CDR3 is CASSYSTGSTEAFF. CDR3 coding DNA: TGTGCCAGCAGTTACTCGACTGGGAGCACTGAAGCTTTCTTT.

J is TRBJ1-2 and V is TRBV6-1; D is possibly TRBD1 (5 bases). V was trimmed by 8 bases and J by 8 bases, leaving 12 bases between them. The length of the CDR3 is 11 residues. Germline V gene lookup returns CDR1 MNHNS and CDR2 SASEGT. CDR3 in DNA: TGTGCCAGCGGGGACGGGCAGGGCTACACCTTC. Its translation: CASGDGQGYTF.

The rearrangement joins TRBV6-5 to TRBJ2-2; D gene uncertain. Germline CDR1 reads MNHEY; CDR2 reads SVGAGI. V was clipped by 2 bases and J by 10 bases, with 11 bases between them. This CDR3 region has 13 residues. CDR3 in amino acids: CASSYGVGLELFF. CDR3 bases: TGTGCCAGCAGTTACGGCGTAGGGTTGGAGCTGTTTTTT.

Here the CDR3 reads CASSLEWSWVNYNEQFF. In nucleotides, the CDR3 is TGTGCCAGCAGTTTAGAGTGGTCTTGGGTAAATTACAATGAGCAGTTCTTC. The rearrangement links TRBV27 to TRBJ2-1, with D unclear. CDR3 length equals 17 residues. The V end was cut by 2 bases, the J end by 4 bases, with 18 bases between. Germline CDR1 reads MNHEY; CDR2 reads SMNVEV (reference sequence).

V gene TRBV7-6 combines with J gene TRBJ2-1, with a possible D match to TRBD2 (5 bases). Germline V lookup: CDR1 SGHVS, CDR2 FNYEAQ. V shed 3 bases and J shed 3 bases, with 9 bases lying between them. This CDR3 has 14 amino acids. Here the CDR3 DNA reads TGTGCCAGCAGCTTCGGCGGGCACTACAATGAGCAGTTCTTC. Translating it yields CASSFGGHYNEQFF.

In its sample, this clonotype was seen a few times. The chain combines TRBV5-6 with TRBJ1-2; 9 bases agree with TRBD1. V lost 4 bases and J lost 8; bases outside the gene matches: 9. Germline V gives CDR1 SGHDT, CDR2 YYEEEE. This CDR3 is 14 amino acids long. The CDR3 nucleotides read TGTGCCAGCAGCGTTGCCGGGACAGGGCGAGGCTACACCTTC. Translated: CASSVAGTGRGYTF.

The rearrangement uses TRBV7-2 and TRBJ2-2; D unresolved. This CDR3 region has 15 residues. Trimming left V 8 bases short and J 5 bases short, with 18 bases between. Germline V CDR1 and CDR2: SGHTA, FQGNSA. CDR3 coding DNA: TGTGCCAGCGCGGTGCGAACAGCGCGGACCGGGGAGCTGTTTTTT. This codes for CASAVRTARTGELFF. The complete variable domain, with remaining parts taken from reference TRBV7-2 and TRBJ2-2, reads GAGVSQSPSNKVTEKGKDVELRCDPISGHTALYWYRQSLGQGLEFLIYFQGNSAPDKSGLPSDRFSAERTGGSVSTLTIQRTQQEDSAVYLCASAVRTARTGELFFGEGSRLTVL.

V and J are TRBV19 and TRBJ2-2, with 8 bases aligning to TRBD1. The J segment lost 7 bases and the V segment lost 5 bases, leaving 12 bases of the junction unmatched. The CDR3 runs 16 residues. Germline CDR1 reads LNHDA; CDR2 reads SQIVND (reference sequence). CDR3 sequence: CASSWDPDRANGELFF. The CDR3 nucleotides read TGTGCCAGTAGTTGGGATCCGGACAGGGCGAACGGGGAGCTGTTTTTT. Full variable domain (missing parts from reference TRBV19 and TRBJ2-2): DGGITQSPKYLFRKEGQNVTLSCEQNLNHDAMYWYRQDPGQGLRLIYYSQIVNDFQKGDIAEGYSVSREKKESFPLTVTSAQKNPTAFYLCASSWDPDRANGELFFGEGSRLTVL.

This rearrangement joins TRBV2 to TRBJ1-1; no definite D call. V was trimmed by 4 bases and J by 0 bases, leaving 9 bases between them. This CDR3 region has 14 residues. Germline V gives CDR1 SNHLY, CDR2 FYNNEI. The CDR3 DNA reads as TGTGCCAGCAGTGGGGCCGATCTGAACACTGAAGCTTTCTTT. Its protein is CASSGADLNTEAFF. The full variable domain, its missing parts supplied by reference TRBV2 and TRBJ1-1, is EPEVTQTPSHQVTQMGQEVILRCVPISNHLYFYWYRQILGQKVEFLVSFYNNEISEKSEIFDDQFSVERPDGSNFTLKIRSTKLEDSAMYFCASSGADLNTEAFFGQGTRLTVV.

The V call is TRBV12-3 or TRBV12-4, the J call TRBJ2-5; the match to TRBD2 covers 12 bases. The CDR3 extends over 15 amino acids. V shed 5 bases, J shed 4 bases, and the junction held 5 bases outside the gene matches. Written as DNA, the CDR3 is TGTGCCAGCAGTCCTAGCGGGGGGGCTCGAGAGACCCAGTACTTC. Protein product: CASSPSGGARETQYF.

The V gene is TRBV27, the J gene TRBJ2-3; no reliable D call. The V and J ends lost 3 bases and 4 bases respectively, with 8 bases between them. Germline-derived CDR1 and CDR2 are MNHEY and SMNVEV (reference sequence). The CDR3 is 13 amino acids. CDR3 region: CASSFGPADTQYF. The DNA for the CDR3 is TGTGCCAGCAGTTTTGGTCCCGCAGATACGCAGTATTTT.

This clonotype was seen a few times. This rearrangement joins TRBV7-6 to TRBJ2-5; D possibly corresponds to TRBD1 (5 bases). Germline CDR1 is SGHVS and CDR2 is FNYEAQ. Trimming removed 4 bases from V and 3 bases from J, with 15 bases in between. The CDR3 extends over 15 amino acids. The CDR3 region is CASSSLLLGEETQYF. The CDR3 DNA follows: TGTGCCAGCAGCTCTCTTCTTTTAGGGGAAGAGACCCAGTACTTC.

This clonotype has just a few counts. This sequence joins TRBV15 and TRBJ1-6; no reliable D call. There are 12 residues in the CDR3. Germline V gene data show CDR1 as LNHNV and CDR2 as YYDKDF (reference sequence). V lost 8 bases and J 3 bases, leaving 5 bases between the germline ends. For the CDR3, the DNA is TGTGCCACCCGATACTATAATTCACCCCTCCACTTT. Translating it yields CATRYYNSPLHF.

The chain employs TRBV7-9 and TRBJ2-3, with TRBD1 matching over 8 bases. Germline CDR1 reads SEHNR; CDR2 reads FQNEAQ (reference sequence). The CDR3 consists of 16 residues. Trimming removed 5 bases from V and 0 bases from J; junction bases left unmatched: 7. CDR3 in amino acids: CASSPPRDRSTDTQYF. The CDR3 DNA reads as TGTGCCAGCAGCCCACCCCGGGACAGGAGCACAGATACGCAGTATTTT.

The V call is TRBV14, the J call TRBJ2-1, with 10 positions matching TRBD2. The CDR3 length is 19 residues. CDR1 SGHDN and CDR2 FVKESK come from the germline V gene. Trimming cost V 3 bases and J 3 bases; bases outside gene matches: 14. The CDR3 sequence: CASSQGGELAGGLYNEQFF. For the CDR3, the DNA is TGTGCCAGCAGCCAGGGGGGAGAATTAGCGGGGGGCCTCTACAATGAGCAGTTCTTC.

Ten or more counts support this clonotype. The gene calls are TRBV25-1 and TRBJ1-1; D ambiguous. The CDR3 sequence is 13 residues long. Germline V lookup: CDR1 MGHDK, CDR2 SYGVNS. The ends were cut back, 4 bases at V and 2 bases at J, with 8 bases in the middle. The CDR3 reads CASSATLNTEAFF. The CDR3 DNA is TGTGCCAGCAGTGCCACCTTAAACACTGAAGCTTTCTTT.

This clonotype was seen only a few times. The V gene is TRBV28, the J gene TRBJ2-2, with D unclear. This CDR3 spans 15 amino acids. V was clipped by 10 bases and J by 3 bases, with 18 bases between them. CDR1 is MDHEN, CDR2 SYDVKM, per germline. The CDR3: CATEESAAYTGELFF. CDR3 nucleotides: TGTGCCACCGAGGAATCGGCAGCTTACACCGGGGAGCTGTTTTTT.

The V call is TRBV9, the J call TRBJ1-1; D ambiguous. CDR1 is SGDLS and CDR2 is YYNGEE in the germline V gene. The CDR3 length is 14 residues. Trimming pared 3 bases from V and 0 bases from J, leaving 9 bases between. For the CDR3, the DNA is TGTGCCAGCAGCGACAACCAGATGAACACTGAAGCTTTCTTT. Translated: CASSDNQMNTEAFF.

This clonotype was seen a handful of times. CDR3 amino acids: CASSHPTGTSGGTTDTQYF. CDR3 nucleotides: TGCGCCAGCAGCCACCCTACCGGGACTAGCGGGGGAACCACAGATACGCAGTATTTT. The chain links TRBV4-1 to TRBJ2-3, with TRBD2 matching 14 bases. This CDR3 spans 19 amino acids. Trimming at V came to 3 bases and at J to 2 bases, leaving 10 bases not matched to a gene. The V gene's germline CDR1 is MGHRA and CDR2 YSYEKL.

This clonotype was seen many times. This chain joins TRBV7-9 and TRBJ2-3; 12 bases fit TRBD2. This CDR3 has 18 amino acids. Germline loops: CDR1 SEHNR, CDR2 FQNEAQ (reference sequence). Losses at the gene ends were 5 bases for V and 4 bases for J; bases not matched to a gene: 13. In nucleotides, the CDR3 is TGTGCCAGCAGCCCCCCTGCCGCTAGCGGGGGGGGCGCAGATACGCAGTATTTT. Translated: CASSPPAASGGGADTQYF.